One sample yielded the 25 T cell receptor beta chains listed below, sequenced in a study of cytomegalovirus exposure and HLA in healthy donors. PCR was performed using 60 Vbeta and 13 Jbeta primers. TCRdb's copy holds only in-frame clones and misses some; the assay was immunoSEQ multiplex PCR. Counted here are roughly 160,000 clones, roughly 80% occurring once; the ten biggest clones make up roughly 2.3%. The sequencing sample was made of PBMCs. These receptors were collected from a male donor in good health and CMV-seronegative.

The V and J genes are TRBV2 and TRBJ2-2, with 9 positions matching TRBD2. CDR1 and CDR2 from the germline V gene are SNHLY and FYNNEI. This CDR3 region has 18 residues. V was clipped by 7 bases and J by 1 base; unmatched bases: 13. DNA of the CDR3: TGTGCCAGCACCCCAAACTGGCGGGAGGGCCGGAACACCGGGGAGCTGTTTTTT. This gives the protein CASTPNWREGRNTGELFF.

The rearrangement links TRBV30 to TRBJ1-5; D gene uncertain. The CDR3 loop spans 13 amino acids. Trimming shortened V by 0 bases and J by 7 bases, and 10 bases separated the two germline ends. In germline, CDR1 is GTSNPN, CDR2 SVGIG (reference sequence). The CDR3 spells CAWSVQQSQPQHF. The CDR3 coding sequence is TGTGCCTGGAGTGTACAGCAGTCCCAGCCCCAGCATTTT.

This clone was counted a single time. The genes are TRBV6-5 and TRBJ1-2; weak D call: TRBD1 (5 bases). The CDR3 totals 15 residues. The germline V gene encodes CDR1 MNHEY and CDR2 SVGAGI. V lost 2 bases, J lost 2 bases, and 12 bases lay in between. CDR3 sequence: CASSYRGLINYGYTF. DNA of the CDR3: TGTGCCAGCAGTTACAGGGGCCTAATCAACTATGGCTACACCTTC.

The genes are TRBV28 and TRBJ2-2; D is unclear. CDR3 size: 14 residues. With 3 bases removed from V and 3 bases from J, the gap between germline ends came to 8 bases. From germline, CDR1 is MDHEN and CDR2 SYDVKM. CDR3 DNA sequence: TGTGCCAGCAGTTTGGCCGCGGACACCGGGGAGCTGTTTTTT. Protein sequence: CASSLAADTGELFF.

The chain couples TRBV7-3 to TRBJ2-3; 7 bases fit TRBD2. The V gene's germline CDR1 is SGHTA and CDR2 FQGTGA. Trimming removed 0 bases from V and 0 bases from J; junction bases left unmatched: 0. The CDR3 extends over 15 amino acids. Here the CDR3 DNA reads TGTGCCAGCAGCTTAACTAGCGGGAGCACAGATACGCAGTATTTT. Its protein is CASSLTSGSTDTQYF.

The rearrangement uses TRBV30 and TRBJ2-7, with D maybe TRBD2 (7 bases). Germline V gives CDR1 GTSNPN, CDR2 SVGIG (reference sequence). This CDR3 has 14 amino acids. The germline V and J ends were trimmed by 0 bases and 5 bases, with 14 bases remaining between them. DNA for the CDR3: TGTGCCTGGAGTGTAGGGGGGGGCTACCACGAGCAGTACTTC. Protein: CAWSVGGGYHEQYF.

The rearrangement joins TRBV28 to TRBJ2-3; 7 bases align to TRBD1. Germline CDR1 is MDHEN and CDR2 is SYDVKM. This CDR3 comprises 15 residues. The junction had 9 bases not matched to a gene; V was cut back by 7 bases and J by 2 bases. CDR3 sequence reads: CASTARQGVTDTQYF. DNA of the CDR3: TGTGCCAGCACCGCCAGGCAGGGGGTCACAGATACGCAGTATTTT. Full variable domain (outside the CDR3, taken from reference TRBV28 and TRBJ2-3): DVKVTQSSRYLVKRTGEKVFLECVQDMDHENMFWYRQDPGLGLRLIYFSYDVKMKEKGDIPEGYSVSREKKERFSLILESASTNQTSMYLCASTARQGVTDTQYFGPGTRLTVL.

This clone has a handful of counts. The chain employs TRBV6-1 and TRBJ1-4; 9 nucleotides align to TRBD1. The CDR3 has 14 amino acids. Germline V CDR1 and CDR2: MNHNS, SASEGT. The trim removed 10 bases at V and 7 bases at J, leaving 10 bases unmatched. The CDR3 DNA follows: TGTGCCACGGGACCCGGACAGGGGCGTGAAAAACTGTTTTTT. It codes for CATGPGQGREKLFF.

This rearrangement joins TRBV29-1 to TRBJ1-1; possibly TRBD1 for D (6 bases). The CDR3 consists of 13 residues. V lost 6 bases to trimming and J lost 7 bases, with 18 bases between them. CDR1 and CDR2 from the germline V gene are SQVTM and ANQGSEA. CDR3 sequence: CSVVTGILDEAFF. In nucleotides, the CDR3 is TGCAGCGTCGTTACAGGGATCCTGGATGAAGCTTTCTTT.

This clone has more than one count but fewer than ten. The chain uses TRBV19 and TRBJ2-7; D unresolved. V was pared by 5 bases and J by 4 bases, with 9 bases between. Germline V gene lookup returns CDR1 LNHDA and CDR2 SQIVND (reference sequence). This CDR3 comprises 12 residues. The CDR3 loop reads CASSRGEYEQYF. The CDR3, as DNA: TGTGCCAGTAGTCGAGGAGAGTACGAGCAGTACTTC.

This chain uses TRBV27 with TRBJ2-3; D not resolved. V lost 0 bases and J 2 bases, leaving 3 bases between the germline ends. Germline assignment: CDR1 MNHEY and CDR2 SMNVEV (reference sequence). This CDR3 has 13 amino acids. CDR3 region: CASSLSLTDTQYF. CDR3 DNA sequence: TGTGCCAGCAGTTTATCTCTCACAGATACGCAGTATTTT.

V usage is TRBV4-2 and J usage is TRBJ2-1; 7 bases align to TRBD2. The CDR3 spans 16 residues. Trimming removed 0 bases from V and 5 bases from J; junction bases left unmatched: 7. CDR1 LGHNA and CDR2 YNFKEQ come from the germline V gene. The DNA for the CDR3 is TGTGCCAGCAGCCAAGATTTGGGGGAGGGGAACAATGAGCAGTTCTTC. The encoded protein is CASSQDLGEGNNEQFF.

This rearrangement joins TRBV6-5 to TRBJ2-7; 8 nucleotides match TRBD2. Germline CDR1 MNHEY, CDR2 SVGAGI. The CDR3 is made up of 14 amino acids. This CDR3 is CAVTASGLSYEQYF. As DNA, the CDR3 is TGTGCAGTCACCGCTAGCGGGCTTTCCTACGAGCAGTACTTC.

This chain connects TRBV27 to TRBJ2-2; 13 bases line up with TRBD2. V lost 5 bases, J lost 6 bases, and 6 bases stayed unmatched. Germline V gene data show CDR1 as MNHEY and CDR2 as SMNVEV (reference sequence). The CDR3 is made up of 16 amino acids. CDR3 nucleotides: TGTGCCAGCAGTCTCGGACTAGCGGGGGAGCCCGGGGAGCTGTTTTTT. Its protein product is CASSLGLAGEPGELFF.

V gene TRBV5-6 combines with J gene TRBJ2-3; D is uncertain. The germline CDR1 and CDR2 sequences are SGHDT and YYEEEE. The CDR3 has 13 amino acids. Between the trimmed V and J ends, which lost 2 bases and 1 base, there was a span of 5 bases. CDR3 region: CASSFRGTDTQYF. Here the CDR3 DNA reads TGTGCCAGCAGCTTCCGGGGCACAGATACGCAGTATTTT.

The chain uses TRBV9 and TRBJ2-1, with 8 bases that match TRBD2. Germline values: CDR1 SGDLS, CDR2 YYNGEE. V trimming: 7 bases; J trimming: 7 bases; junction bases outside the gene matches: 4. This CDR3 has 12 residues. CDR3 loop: CASGTSFNEQFF. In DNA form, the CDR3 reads TGTGCCAGCGGGACTAGTTTTAATGAGCAGTTCTTC.

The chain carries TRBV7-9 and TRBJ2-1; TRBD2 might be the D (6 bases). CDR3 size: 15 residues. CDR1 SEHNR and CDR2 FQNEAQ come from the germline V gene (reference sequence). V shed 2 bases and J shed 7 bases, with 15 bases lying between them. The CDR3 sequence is CASSLYASEGNEQFF. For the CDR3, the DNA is TGTGCCAGCAGCTTATACGCTAGCGAGGGGAATGAGCAGTTCTTC.

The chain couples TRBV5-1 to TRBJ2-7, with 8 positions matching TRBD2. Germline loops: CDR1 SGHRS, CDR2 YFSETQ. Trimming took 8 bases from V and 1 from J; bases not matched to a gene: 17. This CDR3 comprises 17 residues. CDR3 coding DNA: TGCGCCAGAGCGGGACTAGTGGGGGGTTTTGGGTCCTACGAGCAGTACTTC. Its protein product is CARAGLVGGFGSYEQYF.

The CDR3 protein is CASSYRGLAGGANTGELFF. In DNA form, the CDR3 reads TGCGCCAGCAGTTACAGGGGACTAGCGGGGGGCGCGAACACCGGGGAGCTGTTTTTT. The J gene is TRBJ2-2, the V gene TRBV5-1; TRBD2 matches at 15 bases. The V segment lost 5 bases and the J segment 0 bases; nucleotides outside the gene matches: 8. CDR1 is SGHRS and CDR2 is YFSETQ in the germline V gene. This CDR3 has 19 amino acids.

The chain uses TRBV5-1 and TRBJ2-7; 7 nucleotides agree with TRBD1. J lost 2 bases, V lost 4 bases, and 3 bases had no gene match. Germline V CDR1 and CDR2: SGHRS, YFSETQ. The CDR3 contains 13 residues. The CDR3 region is CASSVTGPYEQYF. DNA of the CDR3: TGCGCCAGCAGCGTGACAGGGCCCTACGAGCAGTACTTC.

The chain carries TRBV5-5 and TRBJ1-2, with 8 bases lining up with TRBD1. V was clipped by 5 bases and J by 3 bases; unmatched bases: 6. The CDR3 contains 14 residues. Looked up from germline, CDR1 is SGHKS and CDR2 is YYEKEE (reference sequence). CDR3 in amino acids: CASRIGQGYYGYTF. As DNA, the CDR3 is TGTGCCAGCAGAATTGGACAGGGCTACTATGGCTACACCTTC.

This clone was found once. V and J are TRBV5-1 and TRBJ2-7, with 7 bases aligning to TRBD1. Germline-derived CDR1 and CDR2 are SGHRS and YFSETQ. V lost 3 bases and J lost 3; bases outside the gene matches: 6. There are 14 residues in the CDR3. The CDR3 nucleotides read TGCGCCAGCAGCTACACCACAGGGGACTACGAGCAGTACTTC. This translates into CASSYTTGDYEQYF.

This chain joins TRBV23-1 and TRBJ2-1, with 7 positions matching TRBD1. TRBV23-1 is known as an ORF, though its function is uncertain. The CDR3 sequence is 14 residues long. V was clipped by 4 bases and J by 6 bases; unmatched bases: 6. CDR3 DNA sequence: TGCGCCAGCAGTCGGGACAGTTTAGGCAATGAGCAGTTCTTC. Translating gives CASSRDSLGNEQFF.

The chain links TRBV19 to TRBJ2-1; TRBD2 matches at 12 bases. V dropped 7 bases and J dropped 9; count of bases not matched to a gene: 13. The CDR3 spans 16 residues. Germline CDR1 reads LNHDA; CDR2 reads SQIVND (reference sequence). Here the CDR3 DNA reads TGTGCCAGTACCCCTTCACTTCTAGCGGGGGGGCGTGAGCAGTTCTTC. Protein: CASTPSLLAGGREQFF. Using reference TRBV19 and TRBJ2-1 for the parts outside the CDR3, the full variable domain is DGGITQSPKYLFRKEGQNVTLSCEQNLNHDAMYWYRQDPGQGLRLIYYSQIVNDFQKGDIAEGYSVSREKKESFPLTVTSAQKNPTAFYLCASTPSLLAGGREQFFGPGTRLTVL.

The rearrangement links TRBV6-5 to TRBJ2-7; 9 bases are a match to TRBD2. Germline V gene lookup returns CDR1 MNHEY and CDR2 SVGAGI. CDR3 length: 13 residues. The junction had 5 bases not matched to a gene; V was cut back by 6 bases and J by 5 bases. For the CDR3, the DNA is TGTGCCAGCAGCTCGGGACTAGCCGACGAGCAGTACTTC. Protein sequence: CASSSGLADEQYF.